The T cell receptor beta chain under discussion was sequenced for a study of blood T cell repertoires in COVID-19. About the research overall: Collection of acute and convalescent COVID-19 samples took place in the United States, Italy and Spain. PBMCs, B-cell-depleted T cells, or T cells provided the cDNA or gDNA that made up the material.

In the study's own analysis: Estimates of nucleated cell counts were drawn from the amplification of reference gene primers. Measured with immunoSEQ multiplex PCR; TCRdb has only the in-frame clones, and not every one. The V and J calls and clone size were taken over from that table, and D and trimming were inferred from the DNA. The data show some 200,000 clones, with 80% to 85% seen just once and 3% to 3.5% held by the top ten. Germline CDR1 MDHEN, CDR2 SYDVKM. This CDR3 is built from 13 residues. The V gene lost 2 bases and the J gene lost 3 bases, with 8 bases spanning the gap. Sample: peripheral blood. The chain has TRBV28 and TRBJ2-7; no firm D call. The receptor was derived from a woman in her thirties who had recovered from COVID-19. Here the CDR3 DNA reads TGTGCCAGCAGTTTACCCCCCCTCTACGAGCAGTACTTC. Encoded protein: CASSLPPLYEQYF. Complete variable domain (other parts from reference TRBV28 and TRBJ2-7): DVKVTQSSRYLVKRTGEKVFLECVQDMDHENMFWYRQDPGLGLRLIYFSYDVKMKEKGDIPEGYSVSREKKERFSLILESASTNQTSMYLCASSLPPLYEQYFGPGTRLTVT.